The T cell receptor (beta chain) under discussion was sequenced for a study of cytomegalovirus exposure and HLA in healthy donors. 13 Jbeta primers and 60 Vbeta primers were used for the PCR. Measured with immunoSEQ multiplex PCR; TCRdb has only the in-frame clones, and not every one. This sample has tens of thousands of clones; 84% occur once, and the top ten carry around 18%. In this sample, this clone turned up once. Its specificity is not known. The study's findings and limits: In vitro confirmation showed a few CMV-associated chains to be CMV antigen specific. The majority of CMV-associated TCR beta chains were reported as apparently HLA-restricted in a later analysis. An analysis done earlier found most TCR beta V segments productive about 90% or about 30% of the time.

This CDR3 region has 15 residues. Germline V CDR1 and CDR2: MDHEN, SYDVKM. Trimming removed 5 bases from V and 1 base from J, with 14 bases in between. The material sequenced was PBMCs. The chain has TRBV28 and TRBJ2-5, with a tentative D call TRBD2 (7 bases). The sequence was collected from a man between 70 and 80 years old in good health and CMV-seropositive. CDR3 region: CASSPPGGSQETQYF. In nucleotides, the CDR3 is TGTGCCAGCAGTCCTCCGGGGGGCTCCCAAGAGACCCAGTACTTC.